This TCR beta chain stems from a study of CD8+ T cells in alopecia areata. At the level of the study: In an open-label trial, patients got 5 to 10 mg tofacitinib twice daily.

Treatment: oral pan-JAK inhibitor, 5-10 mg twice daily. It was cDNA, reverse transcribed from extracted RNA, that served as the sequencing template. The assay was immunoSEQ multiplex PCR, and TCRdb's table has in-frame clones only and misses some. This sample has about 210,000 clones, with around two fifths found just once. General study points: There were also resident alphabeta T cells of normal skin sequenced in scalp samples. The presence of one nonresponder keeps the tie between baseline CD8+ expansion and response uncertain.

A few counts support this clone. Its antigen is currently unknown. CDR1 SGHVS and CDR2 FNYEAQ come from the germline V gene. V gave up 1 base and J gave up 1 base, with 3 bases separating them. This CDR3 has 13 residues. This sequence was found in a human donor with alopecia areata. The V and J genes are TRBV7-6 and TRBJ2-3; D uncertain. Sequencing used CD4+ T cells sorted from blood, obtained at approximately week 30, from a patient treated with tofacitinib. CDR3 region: CASSLVGTDTQYF. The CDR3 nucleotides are TGTGCCAGCAGCTTAGTTGGCACAGATACGCAGTATTTT.